This section outlines one TCR beta chain sequence together with its context. Its antigen is unknown. This entry belongs to a study of cytomegalovirus exposure and HLA in healthy donors. Background on the study: From about 170 million T cells, an earlier analysis saw approximately 120 million unique TCR beta sequences.

Study results and caveats: TCR beta sequences reportedly predicted most subjects' HLA-A and HLA-B alleles accurately. The study put 150 or so TCR beta chains on its list as cytomegalovirus-associated.

Trimming took 0 bases from V and 3 from J, leaving 5 bases between them. Germline-derived CDR1 and CDR2 are MNHEY and SVGAGI. The CDR3 covers 13 residues. Primers for the PCR totalled 60 Vbeta and 13 Jbeta. The table came from immunoSEQ multiplex PCR; TCRdb's copy has only in-frame clones and leaves some out. The table shows about 180,000 clones, with under 85% occurring only once. The chain carries TRBV6-5 and TRBJ1-1; D uncertain. The receptor comes from a male donor in good health and CMV-seronegative. The sequencing input was PBMCs. The CDR3 sequence is CASSYSSDTEAFF. The CDR3 bases are TGTGCCAGCAGTTACTCGTCCGACACTGAAGCTTTCTTT.